This T cell receptor beta chain comes out of a study of cytomegalovirus exposure and HLA in healthy donors. Study conclusions and caveats: Reportedly, diagnosis of cytomegalovirus status by the classifier showed high specificity and sensitivity. Many donors carried some public TCRs, although rarity characterized most TCR sequences. The listing of 150 or so TCR beta chains classed them as cytomegalovirus-associated.

Comment on this clone: Its target is unknown.

Germline CDR1 ENHRY, CDR2 SYGVKD. The CDR3 loop spans 13 amino acids. Trimming took off 6 bases at V and 6 bases at J, with 12 bases between the two ends. Method: immunoSEQ multiplex PCR; TCRdb's copy keeps in-frame clones and lacks some. This table has tens of thousands of clones, 70% to 90% appearing once. The chain links TRBV10-3 to TRBJ1-5; no firm D call. This clonotype originated in a woman aged 18-29 years in good health and CMV-seronegative. The sequencing input was PBMCs. The CDR3 bases are TGTGCCATCAGCAACTCAGGTTCTCAGCCCCAGCATTTT. Protein: CAISNSGSQPQHF.